This T cell receptor (beta chain) was identified in a study of shared clonotypes between healthy human individuals. Study overall: The donors, two women and a few men, were aged 18 to 49. The study, taken as a whole, reports: Sharing across four donors was highest in naive CD4 (roughly 5%) and lowest in memory CD8 (around 0.4%). Naive subsets tended to show greater estimated richness than memory subsets.

The CDR3 is made up of 13 amino acids. Germline V gene sequence: CDR1 LNHDA, CDR2 SQIVND (reference sequence). V lost 11 bases to trimming and J lost 6 bases; unmatched junction nucleotides: 13. The data were produced by immunoSEQ multiplex PCR, yet TCRdb's version contains in-frame clones alone and is incomplete. The sample has roughly 1.4 million clones; approximately 98.5% are singletons. A remark on this clone: Its antigen is still unknown.

Splitting the CD4+ cells yielded a CD45RA+ naive subset and a CD45RA-negative memory subset. This chain uses TRBV19 with TRBJ2-7, with 7 bases fitting TRBD1. The origin of this receptor is a man aged 30 to 45 in good health. Sequenced input: naive CD4+ T cells sorted from blood. The subset was: CD45RA+ positively selected. For the CDR3, the DNA is TGTGCCGGAAGGGCGACAGGGAGTCGCGAGCAGTACTTC. Translated, it gives CAGRATGSREQYF.